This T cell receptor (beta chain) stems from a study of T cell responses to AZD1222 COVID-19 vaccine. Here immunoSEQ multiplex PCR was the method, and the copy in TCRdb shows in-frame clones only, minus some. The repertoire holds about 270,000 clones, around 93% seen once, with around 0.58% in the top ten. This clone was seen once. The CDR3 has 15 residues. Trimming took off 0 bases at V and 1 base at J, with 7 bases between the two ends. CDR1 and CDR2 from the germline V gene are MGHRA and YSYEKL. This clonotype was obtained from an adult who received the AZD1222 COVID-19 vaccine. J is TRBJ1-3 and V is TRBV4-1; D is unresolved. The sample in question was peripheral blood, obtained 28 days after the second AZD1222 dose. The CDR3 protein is CASSQDIASGNTIYF. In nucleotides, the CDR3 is TGCGCCAGCAGCCAAGATATAGCTTCTGGAAACACCATATATTTT.